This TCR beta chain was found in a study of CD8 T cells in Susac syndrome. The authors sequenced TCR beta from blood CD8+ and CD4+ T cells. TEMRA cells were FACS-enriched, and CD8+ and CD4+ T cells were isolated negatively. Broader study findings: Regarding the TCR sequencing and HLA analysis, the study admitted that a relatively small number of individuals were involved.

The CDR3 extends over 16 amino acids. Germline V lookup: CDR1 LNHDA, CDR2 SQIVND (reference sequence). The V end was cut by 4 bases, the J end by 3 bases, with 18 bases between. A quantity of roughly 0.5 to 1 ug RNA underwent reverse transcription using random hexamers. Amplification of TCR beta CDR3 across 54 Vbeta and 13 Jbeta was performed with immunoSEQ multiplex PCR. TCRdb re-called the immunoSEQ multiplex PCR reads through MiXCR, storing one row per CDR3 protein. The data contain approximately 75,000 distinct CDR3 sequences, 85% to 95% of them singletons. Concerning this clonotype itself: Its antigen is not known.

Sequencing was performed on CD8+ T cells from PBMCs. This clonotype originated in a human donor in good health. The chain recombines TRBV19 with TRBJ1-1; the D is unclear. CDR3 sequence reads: CASSTFSRAEDTEAFF. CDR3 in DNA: TGTGCCAGTAGTACCTTCTCCCGGGCTGAGGACACTGAAGCTTTCTTT.